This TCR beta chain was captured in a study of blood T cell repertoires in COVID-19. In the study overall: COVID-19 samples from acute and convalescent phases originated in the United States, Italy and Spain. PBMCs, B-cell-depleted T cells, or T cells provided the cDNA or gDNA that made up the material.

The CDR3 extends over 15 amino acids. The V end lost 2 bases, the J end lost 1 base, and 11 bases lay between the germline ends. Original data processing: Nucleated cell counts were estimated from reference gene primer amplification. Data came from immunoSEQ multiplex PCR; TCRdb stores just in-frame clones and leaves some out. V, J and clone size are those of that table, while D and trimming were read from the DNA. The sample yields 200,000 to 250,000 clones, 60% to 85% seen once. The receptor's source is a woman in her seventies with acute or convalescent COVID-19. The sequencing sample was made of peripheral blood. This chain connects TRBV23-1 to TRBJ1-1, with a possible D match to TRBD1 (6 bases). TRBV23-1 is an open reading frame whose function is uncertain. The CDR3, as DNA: TGCGCCAGCAGTCAACTACAGGGCCCGAACACTGAAGCTTTCTTT. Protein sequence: CASSQLQGPNTEAFF.